These T cell receptor beta chains were read from a single sample in a study of T-cell reconstitution after alpha-beta-depleted transplantation in children. A single record per CDR3 protein comes from TCRdb applying MiXCR to the PCR reads. The sample includes roughly 790,000 distinct CDR3 sequences, roughly 16% of them seen just once. Sequences were derived from PBMCs, mostly from graft donor cells, sampled 360 days after TCRalphabeta/CD19-depleted stem cell transplant. These receptors all stem from a male patient between 5 and 17 years old who had a stem cell transplant for acute lymphoblastic leukemia, so the T cells may come from the graft donor. Each CDR3 is given with its conserved first and last residue.

>TRBV4-1|TRBJ2-7
CASSQVPLGEFNEQYF
>TRBV9|TRBJ2-2
CASSVGRLANTGELFF
>TRBV28|TRBJ2-3
CASSSSNLWTDTQYF
>TRBV7-2|TRBJ2-3
CASSLVVAGGFADTQYF
>TRBV20-1|TRBJ2-7
CSASRTPYEQYF
>TRBV4-2|TRBJ2-2
CASSQEDGRGAGELFF
>TRBV24-1|TRBJ2-2
CATSYGFPGELFF
>TRBV4-1|TRBJ2-3
CASSPGLALGIRTQYF
>TRBV11-2|TRBJ2-1
CASSLRTRRGNEQFF
>TRBV5-1|TRBJ2-5
CASSFQRGLAGQETQYF
>TRBV27|TRBJ1-5
CASSLSGEGQPQHF
>TRBV7-8|TRBJ1-5
CASSPDTSNQPQHF
>TRBV10-3|TRBJ2-5
CAISDWGWGTETQYF
>TRBV5-1|TRBJ2-1
CASSPFRGSSYNEQFF
>TRBV24-1|TRBJ1-2
CATSDLRTVYGYTF
>TRBV4-1|TRBJ2-7
CASSQGEGLAGRYEQYF
>TRBV20-1|TRBJ2-6
CSARRQAHSSGANVLTF
>TRBV11-2|TRBJ2-7
CAVRSAGEQYF
>TRBV25-1|TRBJ2-2
CASSEARLAGNTGELFF
>TRBV5-1|TRBJ2-2
CASSFNPSVSGELFF